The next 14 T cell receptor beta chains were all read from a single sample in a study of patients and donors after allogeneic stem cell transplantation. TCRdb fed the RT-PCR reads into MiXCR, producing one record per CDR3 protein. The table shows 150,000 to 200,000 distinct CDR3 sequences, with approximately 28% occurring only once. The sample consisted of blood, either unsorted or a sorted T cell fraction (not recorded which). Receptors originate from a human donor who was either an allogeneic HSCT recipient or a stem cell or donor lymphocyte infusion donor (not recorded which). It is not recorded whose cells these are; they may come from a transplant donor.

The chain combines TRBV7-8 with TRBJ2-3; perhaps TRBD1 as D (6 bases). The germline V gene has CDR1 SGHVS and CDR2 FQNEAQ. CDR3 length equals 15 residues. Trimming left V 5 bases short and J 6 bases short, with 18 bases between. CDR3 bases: TGTGCCAGCAGCGGATTGCACAGGGACATGGATACGCAGTATTTT. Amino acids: CASSGLHRDMDTQYF.

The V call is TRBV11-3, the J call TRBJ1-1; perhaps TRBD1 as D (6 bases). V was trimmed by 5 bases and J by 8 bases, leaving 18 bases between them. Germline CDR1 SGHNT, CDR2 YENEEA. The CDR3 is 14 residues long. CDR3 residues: CASSPRGWTAEAFF. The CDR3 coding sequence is TGTGCCAGCAGCCCTAGGGGGTGGACAGCAGAAGCTTTCTTT.

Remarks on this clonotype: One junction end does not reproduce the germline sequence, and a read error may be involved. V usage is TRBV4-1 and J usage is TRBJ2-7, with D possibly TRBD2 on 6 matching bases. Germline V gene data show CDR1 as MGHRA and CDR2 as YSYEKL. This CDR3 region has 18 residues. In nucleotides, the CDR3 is TGCGTCAGCAGCCAAGACCTCCCGACTAGATCGGCTTCCTACGAGCAGTACTTC. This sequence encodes CVSSQDLPTRSASYEQYF.

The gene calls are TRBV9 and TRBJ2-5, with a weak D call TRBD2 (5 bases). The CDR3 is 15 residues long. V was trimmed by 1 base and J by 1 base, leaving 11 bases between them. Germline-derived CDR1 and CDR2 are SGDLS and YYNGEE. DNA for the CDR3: TGTGCCAGCAGCGTACGAGGGAATATCCAAGAGACCCAGTACTTC. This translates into CASSVRGNIQETQYF.

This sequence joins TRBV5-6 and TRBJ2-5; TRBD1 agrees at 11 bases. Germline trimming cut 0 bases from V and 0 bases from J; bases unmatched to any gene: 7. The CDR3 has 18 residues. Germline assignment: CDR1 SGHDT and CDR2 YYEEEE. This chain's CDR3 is CASSLALGQGAYQETQYF. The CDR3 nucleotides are TGTGCCAGCAGCTTGGCCCTCGGACAGGGGGCCTACCAAGAGACCCAGTACTTC.

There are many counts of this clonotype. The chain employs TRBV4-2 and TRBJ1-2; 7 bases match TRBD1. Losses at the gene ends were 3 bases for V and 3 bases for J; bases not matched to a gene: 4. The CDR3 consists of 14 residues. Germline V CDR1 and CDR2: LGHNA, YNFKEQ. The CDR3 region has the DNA TGTGCCAGCAGCCATGCAGGGGGTTACTATGGCTACACCTTC. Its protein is CASSHAGGYYGYTF.

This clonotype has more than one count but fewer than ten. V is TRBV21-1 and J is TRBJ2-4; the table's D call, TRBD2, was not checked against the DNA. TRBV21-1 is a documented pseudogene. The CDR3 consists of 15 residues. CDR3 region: CASSKEGLAKNIQYF. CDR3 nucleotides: TGTGCCAGCAGCAAAGAGGGCTTAGCCAAAAACATTCAGTACTTC.

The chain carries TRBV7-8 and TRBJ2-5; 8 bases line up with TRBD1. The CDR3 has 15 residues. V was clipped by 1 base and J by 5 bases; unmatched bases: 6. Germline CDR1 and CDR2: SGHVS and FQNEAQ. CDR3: CASSLEGTGSETQYF. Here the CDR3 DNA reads TGTGCCAGCAGCTTAGAGGGGACAGGCTCGGAGACCCAGTACTTC.

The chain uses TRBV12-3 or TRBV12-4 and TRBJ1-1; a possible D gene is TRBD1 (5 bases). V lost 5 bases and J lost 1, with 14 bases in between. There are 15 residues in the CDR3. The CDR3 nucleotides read TGTGCCAGCAGTCCCGGACACTTTTCGAACACTGAAGCTTTCTTT. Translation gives CASSPGHFSNTEAFF.

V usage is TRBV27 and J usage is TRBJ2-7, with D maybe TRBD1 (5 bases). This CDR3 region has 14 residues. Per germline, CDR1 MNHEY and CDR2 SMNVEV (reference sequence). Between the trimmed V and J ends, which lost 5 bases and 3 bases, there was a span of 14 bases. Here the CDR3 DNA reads TGTGCCAGCAGTCCTGACAGACCATACTACGAGCAGTACTTC. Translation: CASSPDRPYYEQYF.

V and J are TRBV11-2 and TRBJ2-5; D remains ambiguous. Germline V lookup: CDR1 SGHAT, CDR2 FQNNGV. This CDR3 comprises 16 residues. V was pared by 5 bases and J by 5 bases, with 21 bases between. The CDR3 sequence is CASSPTLGPSRETQYF. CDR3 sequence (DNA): TGTGCCAGCAGCCCTACCCTGGGTCCGTCCAGGGAGACCCAGTACTTC.

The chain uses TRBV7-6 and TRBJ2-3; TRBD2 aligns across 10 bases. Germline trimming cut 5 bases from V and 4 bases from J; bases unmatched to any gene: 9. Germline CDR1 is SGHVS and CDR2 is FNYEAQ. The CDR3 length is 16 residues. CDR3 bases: TGTGCCAGCAGCGCTCTAGCGGGAGTTAGCGCAGATACGCAGTATTTT. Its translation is CASSALAGVSADTQYF.

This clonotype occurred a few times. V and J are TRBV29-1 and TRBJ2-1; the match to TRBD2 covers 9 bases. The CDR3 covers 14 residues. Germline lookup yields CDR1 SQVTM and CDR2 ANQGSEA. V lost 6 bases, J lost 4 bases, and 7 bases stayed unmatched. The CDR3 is CSVRGTSFYNEQFF. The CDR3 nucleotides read TGCAGCGTCAGAGGGACTAGCTTTTACAATGAGCAGTTCTTC.

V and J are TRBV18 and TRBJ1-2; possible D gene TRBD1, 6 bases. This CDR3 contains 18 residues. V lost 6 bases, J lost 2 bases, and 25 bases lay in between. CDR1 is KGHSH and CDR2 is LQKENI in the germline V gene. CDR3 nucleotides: TGTGCCAGCTCCTTAGGACAGCAACAAGGTGGGATCAACTATGGCTACACCTTC. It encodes CASSLGQQQGGINYGYTF.